Presented here are 26 T cell receptor beta chains from one specimen sequenced in a study of beta chain features in type 1 diabetes. Overall study results and limits: When Type 1 diabetes patients were examined, their TCRB CDR3s proved moderately but significantly shorter in all four CD4+ subsets.

These TCRs' antigens remain unknown. Isolated RNA was reverse transcribed in full, so expressed TCRB transcripts were sequenced. Using immunoSEQ multiplex PCR, the repertoire was profiled, and TCRdb retains in-frame clones only, with some absent. The sample carries 350,000 to 400,000 clones, approximately 12% recorded once. The sequenced sample consisted of naive CD4+ T cells from blood. The receptors originated from a young woman with type 1 diabetes.

The rearrangement links TRBV4-3 to TRBJ2-3; perhaps TRBD2 as D (6 bases). Germline loops: CDR1 LGHNA, CDR2 YSLEER. The CDR3 extends over 16 amino acids. The V end was cut by 3 bases, the J end by 1 base, with 14 bases between. In nucleotides, the CDR3 is TGCGCCAGCAGCCATGAGACGGGAGTTGGCACAGATACGCAGTATTTT. Protein product: CASSHETGVGTDTQYF.

This clone has more than one count but fewer than ten. The chain's CDR3 is CSVGERYAYNEQFF. CDR3 coding DNA: TGCAGCGTTGGGGAGAGGTATGCCTACAATGAGCAGTTCTTC. The chain joins TRBV29-1 to TRBJ2-1, with D possibly being TRBD2 (5 bases). Germline V gene data show CDR1 as SQVTM and CDR2 as ANQGSEA. The CDR3 totals 14 residues. Trimming removed 4 bases at V and 2 bases at J, with 12 bases between.

The V and J genes are TRBV27 and TRBJ2-5; D might be TRBD2 (6 bases). CDR1 and CDR2 (germline): MNHEY, SMNVEV (reference sequence). Trimming cost V 3 bases and J 5 bases, with 10 bases left between them. This CDR3 spans 13 amino acids. The CDR3 DNA follows: TGTGCCAGCAGTTTCGGGGGTTTGGAGACCCAGTACTTC. Its translation is CASSFGGLETQYF.

This clone was observed a few times. The rearrangement joins TRBV5-4 to TRBJ1-6, with 8 bases lining up with TRBD1. J gave up 7 bases and V 4 bases, and 7 bases lay outside the gene matches. In germline, CDR1 is SGHNT, CDR2 YYREEE (reference sequence). This CDR3 has 15 residues. CDR3 sequence (DNA): TGTGCCAGCAGCGAAGGACAGGGAAGGAATTCACCCCTCCACTTT. It specifies CASSEGQGRNSPLHF.

This clone was detected a few times. The chain combines TRBV7-2 with TRBJ2-5; 11 bases match TRBD2. J was trimmed by 5 bases and V by 4 bases; bases with no gene match: 3. The CDR3 spans 14 residues. Looked up from germline, CDR1 is SGHTA and CDR2 is FQGNSA. The CDR3 loop is CASSSSGRRETQYF. Here the CDR3 DNA reads TGTGCCAGCAGCTCTAGCGGGAGGAGGGAGACCCAGTACTTC.

The chain has TRBV4-1 and TRBJ2-7, with 7 bases that match TRBD1. This CDR3 is built from 15 residues. The germline gives CDR1 MGHRA, CDR2 YSYEKL. Trimming took 1 base from V and 4 from J; bases not matched to a gene: 7. The CDR3: CASSQVRTGPYEQYF. The CDR3, as DNA: TGCGCCAGCAGCCAAGTGAGGACAGGACCATACGAGCAGTACTTC.

The rearrangement links TRBV19 to TRBJ2-5; D perhaps matches TRBD2 (6 bases). Germline loops: CDR1 LNHDA, CDR2 SQIVND (reference sequence). This CDR3 has 17 amino acids. V shed 3 bases and J shed 5 bases, with 22 bases lying between them. The CDR3 bases are TGTGCCAGTAGTATGGGGAGAGGCGTCCGGGGGACGGAGACCCAGTACTTC. Protein sequence: CASSMGRGVRGTETQYF.

This clone was counted only a few times. V and J are TRBV29-1 and TRBJ2-5; the D gene is possibly TRBD2 (6 bases). Germline-derived CDR1 and CDR2 are SQVTM and ANQGSEA. The CDR3 consists of 13 residues. Trimming removed 4 bases from V and 1 base from J, with 10 bases in between. The CDR3 DNA is TGCAGCGTTGTGGAGGGAGGCCAAGAGACCCAGTACTTC. Its protein is CSVVEGGQETQYF.

This chain uses TRBV6-5 with TRBJ2-3; possible D gene TRBD1, 5 bases. CDR1 MNHEY and CDR2 SVGAGI come from the germline V gene. This CDR3 is built from 13 residues. The V end was cut by 6 bases, the J end by 4 bases, with 11 bases between. The CDR3 DNA sequence: TGTGCCAGCAGAAGGGGTGTTCCAGATACGCAGTATTTT. Translating gives CASRRGVPDTQYF.

This chain connects TRBV7-9 to TRBJ1-1; D is unresolved. The V end lost 7 bases, the J end lost 7 bases, and 19 bases lay between the germline ends. Germline assignment: CDR1 SEHNR and CDR2 FQNEAQ (reference sequence). The CDR3 length is 14 residues. Here the CDR3 reads CASIRILAGYEAFF. The DNA of the CDR3 is TGTGCCAGCATCCGTATCTTGGCGGGATATGAAGCTTTCTTT.

This clone was counted only a few times. V is TRBV6-5 and J is TRBJ1-2; 10 bases are shared with TRBD1. The CDR3 spans 14 residues. V dropped 10 bases and J dropped 7; count of bases not matched to a gene: 12. CDR1 and CDR2 from the germline V gene are MNHEY and SVGAGI. The DNA for the CDR3 is TGTGCCACCGGACAGGGGGGCGATTCGTTTGGCTACACCTTC. This codes for CATGQGGDSFGYTF.

This clone was recorded a few times. The chain recombines TRBV7-9 with TRBJ2-7, with 7 bases that match TRBD1. V trimming: 2 bases; J trimming: 5 bases; junction bases outside the gene matches: 15. CDR1 and CDR2 from the germline V gene are SEHNR and FQNEAQ (reference sequence). The CDR3 covers 17 residues. CDR3 coding DNA: TGTGCCAGCAGCTTAACCATCGACCCGACAGGGCGGGACGAGCAGTACTTC. This translates into CASSLTIDPTGRDEQYF.

This clone has only a few counts. This chain uses TRBV18 with TRBJ1-1, with 10 bases fitting TRBD1. Germline trimming cut 3 bases from V and 10 bases from J; bases unmatched to any gene: 11. The CDR3 is 15 amino acids. CDR1 and CDR2 (germline): KGHSH, LQKENI. The CDR3 protein is CASSPSGTGASVAFF. The CDR3 DNA follows: TGTGCCAGCTCACCCTCCGGGACAGGGGCCTCCGTAGCTTTCTTT.

Regarding this clone: Other DNA sequences in this specimen translate into the identical CDR3. The chain uses TRBV7-9 and TRBJ1-2, with D hard to call. This CDR3 has 11 amino acids. Per germline, CDR1 SEHNR and CDR2 FQNEAQ (reference sequence). V was trimmed by 6 bases and J by 4 bases, leaving 6 bases between them. The CDR3 DNA follows: TGTGCCAGCAGTTACAGCTATGGCTACACCTTC. Translating it yields CASSYSYGYTF.

The rearrangement joins TRBV28 to TRBJ2-7; D is unresolved. Trimming shortened V by 7 bases and J by 3 bases, and 7 bases separated the two germline ends. Germline CDR1 and CDR2: MDHEN and SYDVKM. There are 11 residues in the CDR3. In nucleotides, the CDR3 is TGTGCCAGCAAGGAGAACTACGAGCAGTACTTC. Amino acid sequence: CASKENYEQYF.

This clone has more than one count but fewer than ten. This rearrangement joins TRBV30 to TRBJ1-5, with 9 bases matching TRBD1. Losses at the gene ends were 3 bases for V and 2 bases for J; bases not matched to a gene: 5. The CDR3 totals 15 residues. The germline gives CDR1 GTSNPN, CDR2 SVGIG (reference sequence). Written as DNA, the CDR3 is TGTGCCTGGAGGCGGGGACAGGGCCGCAATCAGCCCCAGCATTTT. Protein: CAWRRGQGRNQPQHF.

The V gene is TRBV7-2, the J gene TRBJ2-3; tentatively, D is TRBD2 (7 bases). CDR3 size: 14 residues. Germline assignment: CDR1 SGHTA and CDR2 FQGNSA. V was trimmed by 8 bases and J by 0 bases, leaving 12 bases between them. CDR3 residues: CASGEGVSTDTQYF. The CDR3, as DNA: TGTGCCAGCGGGGAGGGGGTTAGCACAGATACGCAGTATTTT.

The gene calls are TRBV2 and TRBJ2-1, with D tentatively TRBD2 (5 bases). V shed 4 bases and J shed 6 bases, with 10 bases lying between them. CDR3 length equals 13 residues. From germline, CDR1 is SNHLY and CDR2 FYNNEI. This chain's CDR3 is CASSVREPNEQFF. The CDR3 coding sequence is TGTGCCAGCAGTGTTAGGGAGCCCAATGAGCAGTTCTTC.

In this sample, this clone turned up a few times. The chain joins TRBV27 to TRBJ1-1, with a possible D match to TRBD1 (5 bases). The length of the CDR3 is 14 residues. V lost 3 bases to trimming and J lost 4 bases, with 12 bases between them. Germline V CDR1 and CDR2: MNHEY, SMNVEV (reference sequence). CDR3 in DNA: TGTGCCAGCAGTTTCGGGGGGGGTGGCACTGAAGCTTTCTTT. This sequence encodes CASSFGGGGTEAFF.

CDR3 sequence: CASTPSPGTGYHEQYF. DNA of the CDR3: TGTGCCAGCACGCCTAGCCCTGGGACAGGGTACCACGAGCAGTACTTC. This chain joins TRBV9 and TRBJ2-7; 9 bases are shared with TRBD1. The CDR3 sequence is 16 residues long. V dropped 6 bases and J dropped 5; count of bases not matched to a gene: 15. Germline values: CDR1 SGDLS, CDR2 YYNGEE. Drawing the rest from reference TRBV9 and TRBJ2-7, the complete variable domain is DSGVTQTPKHLITATGQRVTLRCSPRSGDLSVYWYQQSLDQGLQFLIQYYNGEERAKGNILERFSAQQFPDLHSELNLSSLELGDSALYFCASTPSPGTGYHEQYFGPGTRLTVT.

The CDR3 nucleotides read TGTGCCAGCAGGCCGGGACAGGGAACCTATGGCTACACCTTC. This translates into CASRPGQGTYGYTF. The chain links TRBV6-6 to TRBJ1-2, with 9 bases that match TRBD1. The CDR3 consists of 14 residues. The V segment lost 6 bases and the J segment 4 bases; nucleotides outside the gene matches: 6. The germline V gene encodes CDR1 MNHNY and CDR2 SVGAGI (reference sequence).

J is TRBJ2-3 and V is TRBV7-2; 7 bases are shared with TRBD2. The junction had 2 bases not matched to a gene; V was cut back by 1 base and J by 7 bases. Germline V lookup: CDR1 SGHTA, CDR2 FQGNSA. The CDR3 totals 13 residues. CDR3 in amino acids: CASSLGGGNTQYF. The CDR3 coding sequence is TGTGCCAGCAGCTTAGGGGGAGGGAATACGCAGTATTTT.

The chain couples TRBV10-3 to TRBJ2-7; no clear D. The CDR3 runs 15 residues. Deletions cut 0 bases from V and 2 bases from J, with 11 bases between. CDR1 is ENHRY, CDR2 SYGVKD, per germline. The CDR3 region is CAISESSPAAYEQYF. The CDR3 DNA is TGTGCCATCAGTGAGTCGAGTCCGGCGGCCTACGAGCAGTACTTC.

The CDR3 sequence is CASSLYGTATYEQYF. As DNA, the CDR3 is TGTGCCAGCAGCTTGTACGGGACAGCGACCTACGAGCAGTACTTC. The V gene is TRBV5-6, the J gene TRBJ2-7, with 7 bases aligning to TRBD1. Germline V gene sequence: CDR1 SGHDT, CDR2 YYEEEE. V lost 1 base and J lost 2; bases outside the gene matches: 6. The CDR3 spans 15 residues.

This chain connects TRBV19 to TRBJ2-5; 7 nucleotides match TRBD1. Trimming cost V 6 bases and J 2 bases; bases outside gene matches: 3. Germline CDR1 is LNHDA and CDR2 is SQIVND (reference sequence). This CDR3 contains 13 residues. The DNA for the CDR3 is TGTGCCAGTAGACAGGGGCCACAAGAGACCCAGTACTTC. This sequence encodes CASRQGPQETQYF.

This clone was counted a few times. This sequence joins TRBV19 and TRBJ2-6; D possibly corresponds to TRBD2 (5 bases). Germline assignment: CDR1 LNHDA and CDR2 SQIVND (reference sequence). The V gene lost 7 bases and the J gene lost 4 bases, with 14 bases spanning the gap. The CDR3 is 15 amino acids. The CDR3 loop reads CASIPGVTGANVLTF. The CDR3 bases are TGTGCCAGTATCCCCGGGGTGACAGGGGCCAACGTCCTGACTTTC.